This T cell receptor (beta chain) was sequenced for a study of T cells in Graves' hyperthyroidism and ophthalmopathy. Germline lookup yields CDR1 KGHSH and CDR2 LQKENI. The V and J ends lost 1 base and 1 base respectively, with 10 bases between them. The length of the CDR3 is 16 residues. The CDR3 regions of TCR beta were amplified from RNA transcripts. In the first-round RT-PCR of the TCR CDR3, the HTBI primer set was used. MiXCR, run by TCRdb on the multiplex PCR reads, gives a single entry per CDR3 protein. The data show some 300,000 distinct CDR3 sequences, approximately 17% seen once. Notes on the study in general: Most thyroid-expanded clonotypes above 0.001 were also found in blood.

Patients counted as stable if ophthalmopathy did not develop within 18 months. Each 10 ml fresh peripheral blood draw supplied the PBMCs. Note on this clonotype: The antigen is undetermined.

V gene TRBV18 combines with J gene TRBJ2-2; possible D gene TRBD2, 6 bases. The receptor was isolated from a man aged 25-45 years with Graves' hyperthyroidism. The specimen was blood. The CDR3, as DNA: TGTGCCAGCTCACCACAAGCCGGGGGGAACACCGGGGAGCTGTTTTTT. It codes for CASSPQAGGNTGELFF. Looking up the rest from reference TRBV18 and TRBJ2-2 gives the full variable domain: NAGVMQNPRHLVRRRGQEARLRCSPMKGHSHVYWYRQLPEEGLKFMVYLQKENIIDESGMPKERFSAEFPKEGPSILRIQQVVRGDSAAYFCASSPQAGGNTGELFFGEGSRLTVL.